This TCR beta chain was identified in a study of blood T cell repertoires in COVID-19. Trimming removed 0 bases at V and 5 bases at J, with 6 bases between. The CDR3 totals 13 residues. Germline V gives CDR1 KGHDR, CDR2 SFDVKD. Study processing details: Reference gene primer amplification gave estimated nucleated cell counts. Method: immunoSEQ multiplex PCR; TCRdb's copy keeps in-frame clones and lacks some. The V and J calls and clone size are taken from that table; D and trimming were inferred from the DNA. This sample has more than 150,000 clones, with roughly 80% found just once. Sequencing used peripheral blood. The receptor comes from a man aged 45-65 years who had recovered from COVID-19. V gene TRBV24-1 combines with J gene TRBJ2-5; D is undetermined. Written as DNA, the CDR3 is TGTGCCACCAGTGATTTGTATTCCGAGACCCAGTACTTC. Translating gives CATSDLYSETQYF.